These 11 T cell receptor beta chains came from one sample sequenced in a study of human T cells and chemical hapten exposure. RNA extraction used unfractionated whole blood as the source of total RNA. MiXCR, applied by TCRdb to the 5' RACE reads, yields one record per CDR3 protein. The sample has around 80,000 distinct CDR3 sequences, around a sixth seen once. The receptors were gathered from a female donor in good health.

There are a few counts of this clonotype. The chain links TRBV3-1 to TRBJ1-3; 9 bases match TRBD1. The CDR3 runs to 15 residues. Germline trimming cut 6 bases from V and 2 bases from J; bases unmatched to any gene: 5. Germline V gene sequence: CDR1 LGHDT, CDR2 YNNKEL (reference sequence). The CDR3 nucleotides read TGTGCCAGCAGGACAGGGGGACGAGCTGGAAACACCATATATTTT. This translates into CASRTGGRAGNTIYF.

The J gene is TRBJ2-7, the V gene TRBV27; D perhaps matches TRBD2 (6 bases). The V gene lost 5 bases and the J gene lost 0 bases, with 17 bases spanning the gap. Germline V gene data show CDR1 as MNHEY and CDR2 as SMNVEV (reference sequence). The CDR3 is 16 amino acids. DNA for the CDR3: TGTGCCAGCAGTCCCCTGGTAGCGGCGAGCTCCTACGAGCAGTACTTC. Amino acid sequence: CASSPLVAASSYEQYF.

This clonotype was picked up many times. The J gene is TRBJ2-7, the V gene TRBV6-5, with 10 positions matching TRBD1. Trimming took 3 bases from V and 6 from J; bases not matched to a gene: 17. The germline V gene encodes CDR1 MNHEY and CDR2 SVGAGI. The CDR3 covers 18 residues. CDR3 nucleotide sequence: TGTGCCAGCAGTTATCGCCATCCTGGACAGGGGGTGGTCCGCGAGCAGTACTTC. It yields the protein CASSYRHPGQGVVREQYF.

This clonotype was found a few times. V and J are TRBV7-9 and TRBJ1-5, with 9 nucleotides matching TRBD1. The V and J ends lost 1 base and 4 bases, in that order; junction bases with no gene match: 2. In germline, CDR1 is SEHNR, CDR2 FQNEAQ (reference sequence). The CDR3 loop spans 15 amino acids. The CDR3 loop reads CASSLEGQGNQPQHF. The DNA for the CDR3 is TGTGCCAGCAGCTTAGAAGGACAGGGGAATCAGCCCCAGCATTTT. Filled out from reference TRBV7-9 and TRBJ1-5, the complete variable domain reads DTGVSQNPRHKITKRGQNVTFRCDPISEHNRLYWYRQTLGQGPEFLTYFQNEAQLEKSRLLSDRFSAERPKGSFSTLEIQRTEQGDSAMYLCASSLEGQGNQPQHFGDGTRLSIL.

V and J are TRBV28 and TRBJ2-7; perhaps TRBD2 as D (7 bases). The CDR3 is 15 residues long. V lost 6 bases to trimming and J lost 7 bases, with 22 bases between them. Per the germline V gene, CDR1 is MDHEN and CDR2 is SYDVKM. CDR3: CASRVSGGLKGEQYF. The CDR3 DNA follows: TGTGCCAGCAGGGTGTCCGGGGGGCTAAAAGGAGAGCAGTACTTC.

This clonotype came up a few times. The V and J genes are TRBV2 and TRBJ2-7, with D possibly matching TRBD2 (6 bases). This CDR3 region has 13 residues. Germline V gene data show CDR1 as SNHLY and CDR2 as FYNNEI. V lost 6 bases and J lost 3, with 12 bases in between. The CDR3 region is CASRRDRDYEQYF. The CDR3 nucleotides are TGTGCCAGCAGGCGGGACCGAGACTACGAGCAGTACTTC. Based on the CDR3 plus reference TRBV2 and TRBJ2-7, the full variable domain is EPEVTQTPSHQVTQMGQEVILRCVPISNHLYFYWYRQILGQKVEFLVSFYNNEISEKSEIFDDQFSVERPDGSNFTLKIRSTKLEDSAMYFCASRRDRDYEQYFGPGTRLTVT.

This clonotype was counted between two and nine times. CDR3 protein: CSARPVGTDTQYF. CDR3 coding DNA: TGCAGTGCTAGGCCAGTAGGGACAGATACGCAGTATTTT. V is TRBV20-1 and J is TRBJ2-3, with unresolved D. The CDR3 consists of 13 residues. V was pared by 3 bases and J by 3 bases, with 10 bases between. The germline V gene has CDR1 DFQATT and CDR2 SNEGSKA (reference sequence).

The chain recombines TRBV20-1 with TRBJ2-5; D is uncertain. Germline CDR1 DFQATT, CDR2 SNEGSKA (reference sequence). The CDR3 runs to 15 residues. V dropped 5 bases and J dropped 1 base, with 17 bases sitting between them. The CDR3 sequence is CSAPPGPAPQETQYF. The CDR3 DNA reads TGCAGTGCTCCTCCTGGTCCGGCCCCCCAAGAGACCCAGTACTTC.

This chain connects TRBV28 to TRBJ2-7; TRBD1 agrees at 9 bases. V trimming: 5 bases; J trimming: 6 bases; junction bases outside the gene matches: 11. CDR3 length: 15 amino acids. Germline CDR1 MDHEN, CDR2 SYDVKM. The CDR3 region is CASSRVTGGWSEQYF. DNA of the CDR3: TGTGCCAGCAGTCGAGTGACAGGGGGATGGAGCGAGCAGTACTTC.

This clonotype was found a few times. DNA for the CDR3: TGCAGTGCTCCACAAGTGGGACTAGCGGGTTCGAGCTCCTACAATGAGCAGTTCTTC. This translates into CSAPQVGLAGSSSYNEQFF. The chain has TRBV20-1 and TRBJ2-1; 12 bases match TRBD2. The CDR3 sequence is 19 residues long. Germline loops: CDR1 DFQATT, CDR2 SNEGSKA (reference sequence). Trimming cost V 5 bases and J 0 bases; bases outside gene matches: 14.

This clonotype was seen more than once but under ten times. The chain couples TRBV6-5 to TRBJ2-7, with 8 positions matching TRBD1. The V gene's germline CDR1 is MNHEY and CDR2 SVGAGI. The CDR3 is made up of 13 amino acids. V dropped 4 bases and J dropped 6; count of bases not matched to a gene: 5. The CDR3 DNA reads TGTGCCAGCAGTTCGGACAGGGCGGCCGAGCAGTACTTC. This encodes CASSSDRAAEQYF.